This section outlines one T cell receptor beta chain sequence together with its context. The antigen is not known. Vbeta (60) and Jbeta (13) primers were used in the PCR. Produced via immunoSEQ multiplex PCR; TCRdb's table is partial and in-frame only. This table has approximately 160,000 clones, more than 70% appearing once. The source of the sample is a study of cytomegalovirus exposure and HLA in healthy donors. Study findings and constraints: An Asian-associated ancestry cluster reportedly showed fewer N-insertions than the approximately 600-donor mean in a later analysis. Association of 16,951 TCR beta sequences with HLA alleles was found at 0.05 false discovery rate in a later analysis.

With V trimmed by 8 bases and J by 8 bases, 6 bases remained unmatched. CDR1 and CDR2 from the germline V gene are MNHNS and SASEGT. The CDR3 sequence is 12 residues long. The sample was PBMCs. This clonotype was obtained from a male donor in good health and CMV-seronegative. The rearrangement uses TRBV6-1 and TRBJ1-2; TRBD1 agrees at 9 bases. CDR3 in DNA: TGTGCCAGCCGGACAGGGGCTCGCGGCTACACCTTC. This codes for CASRTGARGYTF.